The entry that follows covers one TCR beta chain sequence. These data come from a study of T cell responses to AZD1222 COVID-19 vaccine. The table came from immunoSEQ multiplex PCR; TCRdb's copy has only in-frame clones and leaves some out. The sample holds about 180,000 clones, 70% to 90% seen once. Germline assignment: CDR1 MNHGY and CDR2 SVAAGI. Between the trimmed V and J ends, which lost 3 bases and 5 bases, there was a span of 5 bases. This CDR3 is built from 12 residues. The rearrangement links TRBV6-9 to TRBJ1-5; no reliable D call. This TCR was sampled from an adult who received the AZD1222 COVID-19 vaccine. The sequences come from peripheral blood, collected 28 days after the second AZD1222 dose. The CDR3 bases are TGTGCCAGCAGTTACGGTGATCAGCCCCAGCATTTT. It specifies CASSYGDQPQHF.